This T cell receptor beta chain was retrieved from a study of identical twins. Trimming at V came to 1 base and at J to 1 base, leaving 4 bases not matched to a gene. This CDR3 is built from 16 residues. Germline V lookup: CDR1 MGHRA, CDR2 YSYEKL. TCRdb re-called the 5' RACE reads with MiXCR, one entry per CDR3 protein. The sample consists of hundreds of thousands of distinct CDR3 sequences, about 20% of them appearing once. Another study also made use of these data, one on T cells expressing NK-cell markers.

This chain links TRBV4-1 with TRBJ2-3; 8 bases are a match to TRBD2. The TCR sequence derives from a woman in her late teens or twenties in good health. The sample taken for sequencing was PBMCs. DNA for the CDR3: TGCGCCAGCAGCCAAGGGGGTAGCGGGGGCACAGATACGCAGTATTTT. It yields the protein CASSQGGSGGTDTQYF.